A single sample gave rise to the 9 T cell receptor beta chains below, sequenced in a study of blood T cells in healthy people across ages. Together with a sample-barcoded 5' primer, a J-beta primer mix was included in a second PCR lasting about 7 to 11 cycles. TCRdb re-derived calls from the 5' RACE reads in MiXCR, one entry per CDR3 protein. The sample lists hundreds of thousands of distinct CDR3 sequences; approximately 30% were seen once. Sequenced material: blood. All receptors come from a woman aged 80 or older in good health.

This clonotype has a handful of counts. The genes are TRBV19 and TRBJ2-1; D gene ambiguous. The V end was cut by 5 bases, the J end by 9 bases, with 14 bases between. The germline CDR1 and CDR2 sequences are LNHDA and SQIVND (reference sequence). The CDR3 has 13 amino acids. For the CDR3, the DNA is TGTGCCAGTAGTGAACAGTGGAAGGGTGAGCAGTTCTTC. Residues: CASSEQWKGEQFF.

Notes on this clonotype: Given a much more abundant clone one base away, this may be a read error. The CDR3 loop is CASTPAFQAYGYTF. CDR3 nucleotides: TGTGCCAGTACCCCCGCGTTCCAGGCCTATGGCTACACCTTC. The chain recombines TRBV19 with TRBJ1-2; the D is unclear. Between the trimmed V and J ends, which lost 7 bases and 4 bases, there was a span of 16 bases. The CDR3 contains 14 residues. The germline gives CDR1 LNHDA, CDR2 SQIVND (reference sequence).

This clonotype was picked up one time. This chain joins TRBV20-1 and TRBJ2-4, with D tentatively TRBD1 or TRBD2 (6 bases each). The length of the CDR3 is 17 residues. In germline, CDR1 is DFQATT, CDR2 SNEGSKA (reference sequence). The V end was cut by 6 bases, the J end by 1 base, with 22 bases between. In DNA, the CDR3 is TGCAGTGCCGGGGGCGCGATCGGGGAGATCGCCAAAAACATTCAGTACTTC. Its protein product is CSAGGAIGEIAKNIQYF.

V gene TRBV5-4 combines with J gene TRBJ2-7; D may be TRBD1 (5 bases). This CDR3 is 13 amino acids long. Germline-derived CDR1 and CDR2 are SGHNT and YYREEE (reference sequence). Between the trimmed V and J ends, which lost 2 bases and 6 bases, there was a span of 12 bases. In nucleotides, the CDR3 is TGTGCCAGCAGCTTACAGGAGAGTCGCGAGCAGTACTTC. Encoded protein: CASSLQESREQYF.

This clonotype has only a few counts. V is TRBV5-6 and J is TRBJ2-2, with TRBD1 matching over 8 bases. The germline V gene encodes CDR1 SGHDT and CDR2 YYEEEE. This CDR3 contains 15 residues. V lost 0 bases to trimming and J lost 7 bases; unmatched junction nucleotides: 5. CDR3 protein: CASSLGTGYGGELFF. CDR3 nucleotides: TGTGCCAGCAGCTTGGGGACAGGGTACGGCGGGGAGCTGTTTTTT.

There are many counts of this clonotype. The V gene is TRBV20-1, the J gene TRBJ2-2, with D hard to call. Between the trimmed V and J ends, which lost 0 bases and 0 bases, there was a span of 5 bases. There are 14 residues in the CDR3. Germline lookup yields CDR1 DFQATT and CDR2 SNEGSKA (reference sequence). The chain's CDR3 is CSARDLSNTGELFF. The CDR3 bases are TGCAGTGCTAGAGACTTATCGAACACCGGGGAGCTGTTTTTT.

This clonotype was observed many times. This CDR3 is CASSEFPGADQPQHF. CDR3 bases: TGCGCCAGCAGTGAATTTCCGGGGGCCGATCAGCCCCAGCATTTT. This rearrangement joins TRBV10-2 to TRBJ1-5; the D gene is possibly TRBD1 (6 bases). The CDR3 is 15 residues long. Germline CDR1 is WSHSY and CDR2 is SAAADI. The ends were cut back, 3 bases at V and 5 bases at J, with 14 bases in the middle.

This clonotype was counted at least ten times. The rearrangement joins TRBV5-1 to TRBJ1-2, with 7 bases that match TRBD1. V shed 4 bases and J 4 bases; nucleotides not matched to a gene: 7. The CDR3 is made up of 14 amino acids. The germline gives CDR1 SGHRS, CDR2 YFSETQ. DNA of the CDR3: TGCGCCAGCAGCCCGGGACAGCCTGTCTATGGCTACACCTTC. Protein product: CASSPGQPVYGYTF. Full variable domain (rest looked up from reference TRBV5-1 and TRBJ1-2): KAGVTQTPRYLIKTRGQQVTLSCSPISGHRSVSWYQQTPGQGLQFLFEYFSETQRNKGNFPGRFSGRQFSNSRSEMNVSTLELGDSALYLCASSPGQPVYGYTFGSGTRLTVV.

This clonotype was counted at least ten times. The V and J genes are TRBV25-1 and TRBJ2-1; 11 bases map to TRBD2. The V and J ends lost 4 bases and 8 bases, in that order; junction bases with no gene match: 16. The CDR3 has 18 amino acids. Germline V lookup: CDR1 MGHDK, CDR2 SYGVNS. CDR3 in amino acids: CASSVTRELAGVIYEQFF. Written as DNA, the CDR3 is TGTGCCAGCAGTGTTACCCGGGAACTAGCGGGGGTTATATATGAGCAGTTCTTC.